These 6 T cell receptor beta chains share one sample of origin, sequenced in a study of blood T cells in healthy people across ages. Through a sample-barcoded 5' primer and a J-beta primer mix, a second PCR was run for roughly 6 to 11 cycles. TCRdb reanalysed the 5' RACE reads using MiXCR and keeps one entry per CDR3 protein. The sample carries about 620,000 distinct CDR3 sequences, over 40% recorded once. Sequences were obtained from blood. All receptors derive from an elderly woman in good health.

Comments on this clonotype: Given a much more abundant clone one base away, this may be a read error. The chain is built from TRBV20-1 and TRBJ2-5; 15 positions match TRBD2. The ends lost 6 bases at V and 11 bases at J; junction bases unmatched: 10. The CDR3 totals 14 residues. Looked up from germline, CDR1 is DFQATT and CDR2 is SNEGSKA (reference sequence). CDR3 coding DNA: TGCAGTGCCCCCGGACTAGCGGGGGGGATTGAGCAGTACTTC. This translates into CSAPGLAGGIEQYF.

Comment on this clonotype: This may arise from a read error, as a much more abundant clone is one base away. The V and J genes are TRBV12-3 or TRBV12-4 and TRBJ2-3; 8 bases are a match to TRBD1. The CDR3 spans 16 residues. V dropped 4 bases and J dropped 10; count of bases not matched to a gene: 16. CDR3 amino acids: CASSYTPRQGNNAQYF. CDR3 nucleotide sequence: TGTGCCAGCAGTTATACTCCTAGACAGGGGAATAATGCGCAGTATTTT.

This chain links TRBV5-1 with TRBJ1-2, with 9 bases aligning to TRBD1. This CDR3 is built from 15 residues. Germline lookup yields CDR1 SGHRS and CDR2 YFSETQ. Trimming at V came to 3 bases and at J to 3 bases, leaving 6 bases not matched to a gene. The CDR3 region is CASSSPGQGDYGYTF. The CDR3 bases are TGCGCCAGCAGCTCGCCGGGACAGGGTGACTATGGCTACACCTTC.

This clonotype was counted at least ten times. The chain couples TRBV20-1 to TRBJ1-2, with TRBD1 matching over 8 bases. V shed 0 bases and J 7 bases; nucleotides not matched to a gene: 4. There are 13 residues in the CDR3. The germline V gene encodes CDR1 DFQATT and CDR2 SNEGSKA (reference sequence). CDR3 nucleotide sequence: TGCAGTGCTAGAGATCCAGGGGGCTCTGGCTACACCTTC. Translated, it gives CSARDPGGSGYTF.

This clonotype showed up many times. V and J are TRBV24-1 and TRBJ2-1, with D perhaps assigned TRBD1 or TRBD2 (5 bases each). The CDR3 has 14 amino acids. Germline values: CDR1 KGHDR, CDR2 SFDVKD. Trimming cost V 7 bases and J 2 bases, with 11 bases left between them. CDR3 nucleotides: TGTGCCACCAGGGGGGTGGGGGCCTACAATGAGCAGTTCTTC. It codes for CATRGVGAYNEQFF.

The chain couples TRBV10-3 to TRBJ2-5; possibly TRBD2 for D (6 bases). Deletions cut 0 bases from V and 4 bases from J, with 9 bases between. Germline V gene sequence: CDR1 ENHRY, CDR2 SYGVKD. The CDR3 is 14 residues long. The CDR3 region has the DNA TGTGCCATCAGTGAGTCCGGGAGCGGAGAGACCCAGTACTTC. Translation gives CAISESGSGETQYF.